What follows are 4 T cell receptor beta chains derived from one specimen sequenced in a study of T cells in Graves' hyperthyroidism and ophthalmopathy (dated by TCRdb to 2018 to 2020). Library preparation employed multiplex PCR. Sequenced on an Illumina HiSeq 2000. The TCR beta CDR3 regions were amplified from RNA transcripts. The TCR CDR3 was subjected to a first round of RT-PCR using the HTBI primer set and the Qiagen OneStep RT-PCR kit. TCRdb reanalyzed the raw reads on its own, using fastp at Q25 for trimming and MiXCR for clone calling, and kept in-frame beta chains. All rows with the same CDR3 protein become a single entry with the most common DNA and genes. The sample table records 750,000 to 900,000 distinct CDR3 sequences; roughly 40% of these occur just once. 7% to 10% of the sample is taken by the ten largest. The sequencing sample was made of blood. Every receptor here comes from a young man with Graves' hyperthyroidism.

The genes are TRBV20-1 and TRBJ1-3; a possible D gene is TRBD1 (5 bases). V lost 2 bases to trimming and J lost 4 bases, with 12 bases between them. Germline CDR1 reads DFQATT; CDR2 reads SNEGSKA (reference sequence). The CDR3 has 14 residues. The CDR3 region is CSARLGLAGNTIYF. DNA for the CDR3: TGCAGTGCTAGACTGGGACTAGCGGGAAACACCATATATTTT.

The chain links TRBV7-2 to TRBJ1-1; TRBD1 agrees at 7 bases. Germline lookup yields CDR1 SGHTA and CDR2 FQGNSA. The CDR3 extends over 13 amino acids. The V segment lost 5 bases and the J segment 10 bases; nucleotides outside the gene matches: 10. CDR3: CASSRQGGRSAFF. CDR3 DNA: TGTGCCAGCAGCCGTCAGGGGGGGCGATCAGCTTTCTTT.

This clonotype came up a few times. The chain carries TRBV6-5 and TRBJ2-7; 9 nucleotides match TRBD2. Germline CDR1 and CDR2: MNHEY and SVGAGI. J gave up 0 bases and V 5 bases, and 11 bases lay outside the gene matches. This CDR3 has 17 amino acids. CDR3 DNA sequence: TGTGCCAGCAGTCTACTCCTAGCGGGAACACTCTCCTACGAGCAGTACTTC. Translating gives CASSLLLAGTLSYEQYF.

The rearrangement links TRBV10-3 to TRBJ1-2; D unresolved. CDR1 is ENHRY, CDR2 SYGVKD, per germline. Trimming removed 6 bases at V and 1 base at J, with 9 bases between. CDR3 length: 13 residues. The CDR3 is CAISGVYNYGYTF. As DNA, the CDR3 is TGTGCCATCAGCGGGGTATATAACTATGGCTACACCTTC.